One and the same sample provided the 29 T cell receptor beta chains below, sequenced in a study of T cell responses to AZD1222 COVID-19 vaccine. Profiling relied on immunoSEQ multiplex PCR, and the TCRdb table lists in-frame clones only, not all of them. The top ten hold roughly 3.1% of the sample, which has some 140,000 clones, about 91% seen once. The sequenced sample was peripheral blood, obtained on day 0 of AZD1222 vaccination. These receptors were taken from an adult in good health.

This clone appeared many times. V is TRBV6-5 and J is TRBJ1-4; 7 bases are a match to TRBD1. There are 14 residues in the CDR3. The V gene end was trimmed by 6 bases and the J gene end by 8 bases; junction bases not matched to a gene: 9. CDR1 and CDR2 (germline): MNHEY, SVGAGI. DNA of the CDR3: TGTGCCAGCAGCCCCCGACAGGGTCGAGAAAAACTGTTTTTT. It translates to CASSPRQGREKLFF.

The chain has TRBV7-6 and TRBJ1-1; TRBD1 might be the D (5 bases). Trimming removed 4 bases from V and 7 bases from J, with 19 bases in between. From germline, CDR1 is SGHVS and CDR2 FNYEAQ. This CDR3 comprises 15 residues. CDR3 DNA: TGTGCCAGCAGCTCCGGGACTTTGCAAGGGGTTGAAGCTTTCTTT. It translates to CASSSGTLQGVEAFF.

J is TRBJ2-1 and V is TRBV30; D is uncertain. In germline, CDR1 is GTSNPN, CDR2 SVGIG (reference sequence). The CDR3 is 13 amino acids. Trimming pared 2 bases from V and 9 bases from J, leaving 14 bases between. The CDR3 coding sequence is TGTGCCTGGAGTTCGGGCGAAGGTATTGAGCAGTTCTTC. Residues: CAWSSGEGIEQFF.

The DNA for the CDR3 is TGTGCCAGCAGTACCGGGACAGAGTCAGAAAAACTGTTTTTT. As protein: CASSTGTESEKLFF. V usage is TRBV3-1 (or the pseudogene TRBV3-2) and J usage is TRBJ1-4, with 7 bases aligning to TRBD1. CDR1 and CDR2 from the germline V gene are LGHDT and YNNKEL (reference sequence). There are 14 residues in the CDR3. J lost 8 bases, V lost 6 bases, and 9 bases had no gene match.

J is TRBJ2-2 and V is TRBV2; either TRBD1 or TRBD2 may supply D (5 bases each). The CDR3 loop spans 14 amino acids. V gave up 6 bases and J gave up 5 bases, with 13 bases separating them. Germline CDR1 SNHLY, CDR2 FYNNEI. The CDR3 region has the DNA TGTGCCAGCAGGGGGGATTCTTTTACCGGGGAGCTGTTTTTT. It is translated as CASRGDSFTGELFF.

The chain has TRBV11-3 and TRBJ2-4; possibly TRBD2 for D (7 bases). CDR1 is SGHNT, CDR2 YENEEA, per germline. The CDR3 runs 15 residues. V dropped 7 bases and J dropped 3 bases, with 16 bases sitting between them. This chain's CDR3 is CASTPGRGGKNIQYF. The CDR3 DNA reads TGTGCCAGCACCCCGGGGAGGGGGGGCAAAAACATTCAGTACTTC.

This chain links TRBV10-3 with TRBJ1-2; the D gene is possibly TRBD1 (6 bases). Germline CDR1 and CDR2: ENHRY and SYGVKD. Deletions cut 2 bases from V and 8 bases from J, with 18 bases between. This CDR3 is built from 15 residues. For the CDR3, the DNA is TGTGCCATCAGTGAGGGGGGGCGAGGTTCCCAGGGCTACACCTTC. Translated: CAISEGGRGSQGYTF.

This clone was seen only once. This sequence joins TRBV5-1 and TRBJ1-3; D ambiguous. The length of the CDR3 is 14 residues. From germline, CDR1 is SGHRS and CDR2 YFSETQ. V lost 0 bases to trimming and J lost 4 bases, with 8 bases between them. The CDR3 loop is CASSLGITGNTIYF. Here the CDR3 DNA reads TGCGCCAGCAGCTTGGGCATAACCGGAAACACCATATATTTT. The variable domain in full, completed from reference TRBV5-1 and TRBJ1-3, reads KAGVTQTPRYLIKTRGQQVTLSCSPISGHRSVSWYQQTPGQGLQFLFEYFSETQRNKGNFPGRFSGRQFSNSRSEMNVSTLELGDSALYLCASSLGITGNTIYFGEGSWLTVV.

DNA of the CDR3: TGTGCCATCAGCGACCCGGGACAGGGGACGACAGATACGCAGTATTTT. It yields the protein CAISDPGQGTTDTQYF. The J gene is TRBJ2-3, the V gene TRBV10-3; 10 bases are shared with TRBD1. Germline CDR1 is ENHRY and CDR2 is SYGVKD. Trimming took 6 bases from V and 3 from J; bases not matched to a gene: 9. The CDR3 consists of 16 residues.

The V and J genes are TRBV9 and TRBJ2-5; a weak D match, TRBD2 (5 bases). V was clipped by 0 bases and J by 3 bases, with 9 bases between them. From germline, CDR1 is SGDLS and CDR2 YYNGEE. The CDR3 contains 14 residues. CDR3 sequence (DNA): TGTGCCAGCAGCGTAGTTAACGGGGAAGAGACCCAGTACTTC. It specifies CASSVVNGEETQYF.

This sequence joins TRBV29-1 and TRBJ2-7; D gene ambiguous. Germline assignment: CDR1 SQVTM and CDR2 ANQGSEA. The length of the CDR3 is 11 residues. V lost 3 bases and J lost 6, with 9 bases in between. CDR3 DNA sequence: TGCAGCGTTGAGGTGGCATTCGAGCAGTACTTC. Protein product: CSVEVAFEQYF.

The chain is built from TRBV11-1 and TRBJ1-1, with 8 bases matching TRBD1. This CDR3 contains 14 residues. J lost 1 base, V lost 5 bases, and 3 bases had no gene match. CDR1 is SGHAT, CDR2 FQDESV, per germline (reference sequence). The CDR3 loop reads CASSRDRGNTEAFF. The CDR3 DNA follows: TGTGCCAGCAGCCGTGACAGGGGGAACACTGAAGCTTTCTTT.

The chain carries TRBV5-1 and TRBJ2-7, with 8 bases aligning to TRBD1. There are 15 residues in the CDR3. Germline V gene lookup returns CDR1 SGHRS and CDR2 YFSETQ. V dropped 1 base and J dropped 3; count of bases not matched to a gene: 6. Here the CDR3 DNA reads TGCGCCAGCAGCTTGTCTCCAGGGGGCTACTACGAGCAGTACTTC. This translates into CASSLSPGGYYEQYF. The variable domain in full, completed from reference TRBV5-1 and TRBJ2-7, reads KAGVTQTPRYLIKTRGQQVTLSCSPISGHRSVSWYQQTPGQGLQFLFEYFSETQRNKGNFPGRFSGRQFSNSRSEMNVSTLELGDSALYLCASSLSPGGYYEQYFGPGTRLTVT.

The sample holds one count of this clone. The gene calls are TRBV5-1 and TRBJ2-5; 12 nucleotides agree with TRBD2. Germline V CDR1 and CDR2: SGHRS, YFSETQ. Losses at the gene ends were 6 bases for V and 4 bases for J; bases not matched to a gene: 7. This CDR3 region has 15 residues. The CDR3 nucleotides are TGCGCCAGCAATTGGCTAGCGGGAGGGCGAGAGACCCAGTACTTC. Amino acids: CASNWLAGGRETQYF.

The chain is built from TRBV3-1 (or the pseudogene TRBV3-2) and TRBJ1-1; 9 bases agree with TRBD1. CDR3 size: 14 residues. V dropped 0 bases and J dropped 11; count of bases not matched to a gene: 7. Germline values: CDR1 LGHDT, CDR2 YNNKEL (reference sequence). Written as DNA, the CDR3 is TGTGCCAGCAGCCAAGACACAGGGGGCATTGTTGCTTTCTTT. It translates to CASSQDTGGIVAFF.

Only one count was recorded for this clone. The chain links TRBV28 to TRBJ1-5, with D uncertain. The CDR3 is made up of 12 amino acids. Per the germline V gene, CDR1 is MDHEN and CDR2 is SYDVKM. DNA of the CDR3: TGTGCTTGCTCCCCCCTCAATCAGCCCCAGCATTTT. This codes for CACSPLNQPQHF.

The chain couples TRBV7-9 to TRBJ2-1; 8 bases agree with TRBD2. CDR3 length: 15 amino acids. Germline assignment: CDR1 SEHNR and CDR2 FQNEAQ (reference sequence). V trimming: 1 base; J trimming: 6 bases; junction bases outside the gene matches: 5. CDR3 nucleotides: TGTGCCAGCAGCTTAGACGGGAGGGCCTCCAATGAGCAGTTCTTC. Residues: CASSLDGRASNEQFF.

The chain has TRBV10-3 and TRBJ2-7, with D possibly TRBD1 on 5 matching bases. The germline V and J ends were trimmed by 3 bases and 4 bases, with 16 bases remaining between them. The germline V gene has CDR1 ENHRY and CDR2 SYGVKD. The CDR3 length is 15 residues. CDR3 nucleotide sequence: TGTGCCATCAGTGATTCTAACAAAGGGGCTTACGAGCAGTACTTC. It specifies CAISDSNKGAYEQYF.

J is TRBJ1-4 and V is TRBV27, with TRBD1 as a possible D gene (6 bases). CDR1 is MNHEY, CDR2 SMNVEV, per germline (reference sequence). The CDR3 has 16 amino acids. V lost 3 bases and J lost 5, with 16 bases in between. CDR3 bases: TGTGCCAGCAGTTTTGGGGTACAGGGATCGAATGAAAAACTGTTTTTT. It encodes CASSFGVQGSNEKLFF.

The chain joins TRBV18 to TRBJ1-1; a possible D gene is TRBD1 (6 bases). This CDR3 is 14 amino acids long. V was pared by 3 bases and J by 1 base, with 9 bases between. CDR1 and CDR2 (germline): KGHSH, LQKENI. The CDR3 coding sequence is TGTGCCAGCTCACCCACAGGGCAGAACACTGAAGCTTTCTTT. As protein: CASSPTGQNTEAFF.

The CDR3 coding sequence is TGTGCCAGCAGCCAATCGTCAGGGGAGACCGGGGAGCTGTTTTTT. Its protein is CASSQSSGETGELFF. The chain has TRBV7-9 and TRBJ2-2, with D perhaps TRBD1 (6 bases). The CDR3 spans 15 residues. The V and J ends lost 5 bases and 5 bases respectively, with 15 bases between them. CDR1 and CDR2 from the germline V gene are SEHNR and FQNEAQ (reference sequence).

The chain combines TRBV7-8 with TRBJ1-2; 7 bases align to TRBD1. Germline assignment: CDR1 SGHVS and CDR2 FQNEAQ. The CDR3 has 13 residues. The junction had 3 bases not matched to a gene; V was cut back by 4 bases and J by 4 bases. Here the CDR3 DNA reads TGTGCCAGCAGCTCGACAGGGTCCTATGGCTACACCTTC. It is translated as CASSSTGSYGYTF.

CDR3 sequence (DNA): TGCGCCAGCAGGGCCGGGACAACCTACAATGAGCAGTTCTTC. Residues: CASRAGTTYNEQFF. The chain links TRBV5-1 to TRBJ2-1, with D possibly TRBD1 on 6 matching bases. CDR3 length equals 14 residues. The V end lost 5 bases, the J end lost 2 bases, and 11 bases lay between the germline ends. Germline V gene lookup returns CDR1 SGHRS and CDR2 YFSETQ.

The chain carries TRBV30 and TRBJ1-6; D is perhaps TRBD1 (5 bases). The germline V gene has CDR1 GTSNPN and CDR2 SVGIG (reference sequence). CDR3 length: 15 residues. V lost 7 bases and J 1 base, leaving 14 bases between the germline ends. The CDR3 DNA reads as TGTGCCTCGAGCCAGGGTGGTTCCTATAATTCACCCCTCCACTTT. Its protein is CASSQGGSYNSPLHF.

The chain employs TRBV12-5 and TRBJ2-2; D not resolved. This CDR3 is built from 13 residues. The V end was cut by 2 bases, the J end by 5 bases, with 6 bases between. Looked up from germline, CDR1 is LGHNT and CDR2 is FRNRAP. This CDR3 is CASGLSPTGELFF. DNA for the CDR3: TGTGCTAGTGGTTTGTCGCCAACCGGGGAGCTGTTTTTT.

The chain uses TRBV7-2 and TRBJ1-1; D call uncertain. CDR3 size: 11 residues. Germline V gene data show CDR1 as SGHTA and CDR2 as FQGNSA. Deletions cut 1 base from V and 7 bases from J, with 4 bases between. CDR3 region: CASSLGIEAFF. CDR3 DNA sequence: TGTGCCAGCAGCTTAGGGATTGAAGCTTTCTTT.

This clone was found a few times. This chain connects TRBV11-1 to TRBJ1-2, with D uncertain. Trimming took 1 base from V and 3 from J, leaving 3 bases between them. The CDR3 sequence is 12 residues long. Per the germline V gene, CDR1 is SGHAT and CDR2 is FQDESV (reference sequence). The CDR3 loop reads CASSLGDYGYTF. The CDR3 coding sequence is TGTGCCAGCAGCTTAGGGGACTATGGCTACACCTTC.

The chain couples TRBV7-9 to TRBJ1-5; tentatively, D is TRBD1 (6 bases). The CDR3 covers 15 residues. V was cut by 5 bases and J by 3 bases, with 14 bases left in between. Germline V gives CDR1 SEHNR, CDR2 FQNEAQ (reference sequence). This CDR3 reads CASSPGGRDNQPQHF. The DNA for the CDR3 is TGTGCCAGCAGCCCCGGGGGCAGGGACAATCAGCCCCAGCATTTT. The full variable domain, rest sourced from reference TRBV7-9 and TRBJ1-5, is DTGVSQNPRHKITKRGQNVTFRCDPISEHNRLYWYRQTLGQGPEFLTYFQNEAQLEKSRLLSDRFSAERPKGSFSTLEIQRTEQGDSAMYLCASSPGGRDNQPQHFGDGTRLSIL.

J is TRBJ1-1 and V is TRBV19; 7 nucleotides line up with TRBD1. V lost 7 bases and J lost 2; bases outside the gene matches: 4. Looked up from germline, CDR1 is LNHDA and CDR2 is SQIVND (reference sequence). The CDR3 totals 13 residues. DNA of the CDR3: TGTGCCAGTACCAGACAGGGAAACACTGAAGCTTTCTTT. Amino acids: CASTRQGNTEAFF.